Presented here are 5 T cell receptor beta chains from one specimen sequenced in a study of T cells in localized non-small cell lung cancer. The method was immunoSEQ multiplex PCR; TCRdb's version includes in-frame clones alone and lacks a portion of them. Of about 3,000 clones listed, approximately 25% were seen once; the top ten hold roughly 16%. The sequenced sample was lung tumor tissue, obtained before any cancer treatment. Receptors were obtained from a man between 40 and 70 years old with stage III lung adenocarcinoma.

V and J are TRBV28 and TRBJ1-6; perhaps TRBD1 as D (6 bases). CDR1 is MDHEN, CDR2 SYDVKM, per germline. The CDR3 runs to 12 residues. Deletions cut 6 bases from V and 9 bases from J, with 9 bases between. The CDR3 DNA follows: TGTGCCAGCAGCCAGGGGTTTTCACCCCTCCACTTT. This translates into CASSQGFSPLHF.

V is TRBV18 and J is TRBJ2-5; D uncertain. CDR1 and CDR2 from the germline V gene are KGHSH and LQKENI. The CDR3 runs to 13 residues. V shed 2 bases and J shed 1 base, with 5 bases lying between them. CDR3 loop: CASSPGIQETQYF. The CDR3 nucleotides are TGTGCCAGCTCACCAGGGATCCAAGAGACCCAGTACTTC.

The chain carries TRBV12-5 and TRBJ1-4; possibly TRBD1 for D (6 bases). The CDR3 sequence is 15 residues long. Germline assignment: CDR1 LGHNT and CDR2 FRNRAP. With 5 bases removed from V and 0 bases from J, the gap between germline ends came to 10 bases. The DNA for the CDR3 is TGTGCTAGTGGTCCCACAGGGTCAACTAATGAAAAACTGTTTTTT. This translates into CASGPTGSTNEKLFF.

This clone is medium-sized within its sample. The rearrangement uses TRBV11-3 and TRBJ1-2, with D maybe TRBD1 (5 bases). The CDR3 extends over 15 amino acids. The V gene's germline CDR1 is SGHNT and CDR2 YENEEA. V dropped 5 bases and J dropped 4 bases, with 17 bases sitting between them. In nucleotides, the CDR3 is TGTGCCAGCAGCCAAGCAGCGGGGGGAGGCTATGGCTACACCTTC. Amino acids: CASSQAAGGGYGYTF.

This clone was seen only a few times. CDR3 residues: CASSLGGTSFTQYF. The CDR3, as DNA: TGTGCCAGCAGCTTAGGGGGGACTAGTTTTACGCAGTATTTT. This sequence joins TRBV11-3 and TRBJ2-3; the match to TRBD2 covers 8 bases. The CDR3 consists of 14 residues. V shed 1 base and J 8 bases; nucleotides not matched to a gene: 5. From germline, CDR1 is SGHNT and CDR2 YENEEA.